Following are 5 T cell receptor beta chains from one sample sequenced in a study of cytomegalovirus exposure and HLA in healthy donors. The repertoire was sequenced with immunoSEQ multiplex PCR; TCRdb's copy has only in-frame clones and lacks some. Among 75,000 to 85,000 clones listed, roughly 93% were seen once. The source material was PBMCs. The source of these receptors is a man aged 25-45 years in good health and CMV-seronegative.

The rearrangement uses TRBV11-2 and TRBJ2-5, with 8 bases lining up with TRBD2. This CDR3 region has 12 residues. J lost 4 bases, V lost 8 bases, and 3 bases had no gene match. Germline loops: CDR1 SGHAT, CDR2 FQNNGV. DNA for the CDR3: TGTGCCAGCTCTCGGGGGGGAGAGACCCAGTACTTC. The encoded protein is CASSRGGETQYF.

V is TRBV27 and J is TRBJ2-7; D is possibly TRBD1 (5 bases). The CDR3 length is 14 residues. V was shortened by 2 bases and J by 2 bases, with 10 bases between the two germline ends. The V gene's germline CDR1 is MNHEY and CDR2 SMNVEV (reference sequence). This CDR3 reads CASSLQGFTYEQYF. The DNA for the CDR3 is TGTGCCAGCAGTTTACAGGGATTCACCTACGAGCAGTACTTC.

This chain joins TRBV29-1 and TRBJ2-5; D is undetermined. The CDR3 has 11 amino acids. Germline V gives CDR1 SQVTM, CDR2 ANQGSEA. V was trimmed by 4 bases and J by 9 bases, leaving 12 bases between them. CDR3 nucleotides: TGCAGCGTTGCTGAGGCGGTGGCCCAGTACTTC. It specifies CSVAEAVAQYF.

The rearrangement links TRBV5-1 to TRBJ1-2; unclear D gene. The germline CDR1 and CDR2 sequences are SGHRS and YFSETQ. The CDR3 extends over 15 amino acids. The V and J ends lost 0 bases and 0 bases respectively, with 9 bases between them. This chain's CDR3 is CASSLATRSNYGYTF. CDR3 DNA sequence: TGCGCCAGCAGCTTGGCAACTCGTTCTAACTATGGCTACACCTTC.

CDR3 sequence: CSVDVGGASHGYTF. The CDR3 region has the DNA TGCAGCGTCGACGTCGGGGGGGCGAGCCATGGCTACACCTTC. The chain uses TRBV29-1 and TRBJ1-2; the D gene is possibly TRBD1 (6 bases). Germline CDR1 and CDR2: SQVTM and ANQGSEA. The CDR3 runs 14 residues. V dropped 6 bases and J dropped 6 bases, with 20 bases sitting between them.